One and the same sample provided the 7 T cell receptor beta chains below, sequenced in a study of blood T cell repertoires in COVID-19. Sequenced by immunoSEQ multiplex PCR; TCRdb stores in-frame clones only, minus some. The sample holds tens of thousands of clones; about 83% are singletons and the top ten take more than 12%. Sequenced sample: peripheral blood. The receptors stem from a woman aged 70 to 79 with acute or convalescent COVID-19.

V is TRBV5-1 and J is TRBJ1-2; TRBD1 matches 12 bases. Losses at the gene ends were 0 bases for V and 8 bases for J; bases not matched to a gene: 5. CDR3 length: 15 amino acids. CDR1 and CDR2 from the germline V gene are SGHRS and YFSETQ. The CDR3 region is CASSLEGQGARGYTF. In nucleotides, the CDR3 is TGCGCCAGCAGCTTGGAGGGACAGGGGGCGCGGGGCTACACCTTC. The complete variable domain, with remaining parts taken from reference TRBV5-1 and TRBJ1-2, reads KAGVTQTPRYLIKTRGQQVTLSCSPISGHRSVSWYQQTPGQGLQFLFEYFSETQRNKGNFPGRFSGRQFSNSRSEMNVSTLELGDSALYLCASSLEGQGARGYTFGSGTRLTVV.

The rearrangement links TRBV11-2 to TRBJ1-2; D is perhaps TRBD1 (6 bases). This CDR3 has 11 amino acids. Germline-derived CDR1 and CDR2 are SGHAT and FQNNGV. Trimming shortened V by 4 bases and J by 8 bases, and 8 bases separated the two germline ends. The CDR3 DNA sequence: TGTGCCAGCAGCTCAGGGGAGGGCTACACCTTC. It is translated as CASSSGEGYTF.

The chain couples TRBV5-1 to TRBJ2-1; D perhaps matches TRBD2 (5 bases). Germline V gene sequence: CDR1 SGHRS, CDR2 YFSETQ. The V end was cut by 3 bases, the J end by 5 bases, with 18 bases between. The CDR3 length is 16 residues. CDR3 region: CASSSWAPSWDNEQFF. The DNA for the CDR3 is TGCGCCAGCAGCTCCTGGGCGCCTAGCTGGGACAATGAGCAGTTCTTC.

The rearrangement links TRBV20-1 to TRBJ2-3, with D possibly being TRBD2 (5 bases). The germline V gene has CDR1 DFQATT and CDR2 SNEGSKA (reference sequence). There are 14 residues in the CDR3. The V gene lost 3 bases and the J gene lost 0 bases, with 10 bases spanning the gap. The CDR3 DNA is TGCAGTGCTAGTGGGAGAGCTAGCACAGATACGCAGTATTTT. The encoded protein is CSASGRASTDTQYF.

The chain is built from TRBV19 and TRBJ1-2; D gene uncertain. Trimming left V 7 bases short and J 4 bases short, with 16 bases between. The germline CDR1 and CDR2 sequences are LNHDA and SQIVND (reference sequence). The CDR3 extends over 14 amino acids. CDR3 DNA: TGTGCCAGTACCCAGAGACGACAAGTCTATGGCTACACCTTC. Translated: CASTQRRQVYGYTF.

The genes are TRBV10-3 and TRBJ2-3; 9 bases fit TRBD2. Trimming took 7 bases from V and 1 from J; bases not matched to a gene: 6. The CDR3 covers 15 residues. Germline-derived CDR1 and CDR2 are ENHRY and SYGVKD. The CDR3 sequence is CAIKGLAGGTDTQYF. CDR3 bases: TGTGCCATCAAGGGACTAGCAGGGGGCACAGATACGCAGTATTTT.

This sequence joins TRBV10-1 and TRBJ2-7, with TRBD1 matching 8 bases. Germline V gives CDR1 WNHNN, CDR2 SYGVQD (reference sequence). This CDR3 has 14 residues. J gave up 4 bases and V 7 bases, and 9 bases lay outside the gene matches. DNA for the CDR3: TGCGCCAGCACTCACAGGGGGACCCCTTACGAGCAGTACGTC. Translating it yields CASTHRGTPYEQYV.